This T cell receptor beta chain was sequenced during a study of CD8 T cells in ankylosing spondylitis. Notes on the study in general: A TCR beta motif of several highly homologous variants seemed to mark ankylosing spondylitis blood.

This clonotype was recorded at least ten times. The antigen is not known. TCRdb re-derived calls from the 5' RACE reads in MiXCR, one entry per CDR3 protein. The sample contains 300,000 to 400,000 distinct CDR3 sequences, roughly 12% of which appear only once. The V end was cut by 5 bases, the J end by 0 bases, with 17 bases between. Germline V lookup: CDR1 SGHTA, CDR2 FQGNSA. This CDR3 contains 17 residues. The sample was blood, either unsorted or a sorted T cell fraction (not recorded which). This receptor was identified in a female donor with ankylosing spondylitis or in good health (not recorded which). V and J are TRBV7-2 and TRBJ2-1; TRBD1 or TRBD2 may be the D gene (5 bases each). For the CDR3, the DNA is TGTGCCAGCAGCCGTCCGATGGGAGACAGCTCCTACAATGAGCAGTTCTTC. Amino acid sequence: CASSRPMGDSSYNEQFF.